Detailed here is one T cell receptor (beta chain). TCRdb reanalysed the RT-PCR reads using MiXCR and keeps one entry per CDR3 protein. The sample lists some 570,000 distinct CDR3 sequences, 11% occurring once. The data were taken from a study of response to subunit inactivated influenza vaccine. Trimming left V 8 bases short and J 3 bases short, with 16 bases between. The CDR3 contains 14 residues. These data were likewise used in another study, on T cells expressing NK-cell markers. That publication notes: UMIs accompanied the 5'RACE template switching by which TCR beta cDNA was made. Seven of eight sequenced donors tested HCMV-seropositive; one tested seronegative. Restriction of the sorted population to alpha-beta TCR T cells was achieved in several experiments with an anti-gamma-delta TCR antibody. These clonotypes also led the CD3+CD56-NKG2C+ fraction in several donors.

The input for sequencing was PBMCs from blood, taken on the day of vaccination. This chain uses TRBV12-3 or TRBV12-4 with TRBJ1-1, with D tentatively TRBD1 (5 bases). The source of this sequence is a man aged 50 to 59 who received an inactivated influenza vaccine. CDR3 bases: TGTGCCAGCTCCAACTGGGGGGTATACACTGAAGCTTTCTTT. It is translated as CASSNWGVYTEAFF.